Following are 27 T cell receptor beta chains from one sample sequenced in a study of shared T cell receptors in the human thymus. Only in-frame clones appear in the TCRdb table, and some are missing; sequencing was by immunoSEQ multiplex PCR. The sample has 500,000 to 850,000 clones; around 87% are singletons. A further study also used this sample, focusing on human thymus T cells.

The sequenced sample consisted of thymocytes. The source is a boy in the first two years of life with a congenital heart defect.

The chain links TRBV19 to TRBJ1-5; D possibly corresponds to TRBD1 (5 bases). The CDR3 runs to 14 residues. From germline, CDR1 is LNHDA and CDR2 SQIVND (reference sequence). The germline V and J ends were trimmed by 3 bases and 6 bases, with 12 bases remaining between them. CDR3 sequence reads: CASSIAVRGQPQHF. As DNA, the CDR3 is TGTGCCAGTAGTATTGCAGTTAGGGGTCAGCCCCAGCATTTT.

In DNA, the CDR3 is TGTGTCACCAGCCCTAGCGGGGACTACGAGCAGTACTTC. Its translation is CVTSPSGDYEQYF. This sequence joins TRBV11-2 and TRBJ2-7; 9 bases line up with TRBD2. Germline assignment: CDR1 SGHAT and CDR2 FQNNGV. The CDR3 spans 13 residues.

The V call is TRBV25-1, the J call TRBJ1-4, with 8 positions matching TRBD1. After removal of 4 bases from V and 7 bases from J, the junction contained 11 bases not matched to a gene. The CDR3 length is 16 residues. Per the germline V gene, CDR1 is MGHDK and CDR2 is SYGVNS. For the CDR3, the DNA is TGTGCCAGCAGTGTCGACCTACAGGGGGTTGGTGAAAAACTGTTTTTT. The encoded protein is CASSVDLQGVGEKLFF.

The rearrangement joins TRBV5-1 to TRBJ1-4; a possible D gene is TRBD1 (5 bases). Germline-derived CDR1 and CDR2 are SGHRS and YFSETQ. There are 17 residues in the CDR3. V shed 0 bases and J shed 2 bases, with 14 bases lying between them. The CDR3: CASSLVGRAGTNEKLFF. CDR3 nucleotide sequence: TGCGCCAGCAGCTTGGTCGGTAGGGCAGGGACTAATGAAAAACTGTTTTTT. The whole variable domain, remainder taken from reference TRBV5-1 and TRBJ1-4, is KAGVTQTPRYLIKTRGQQVTLSCSPISGHRSVSWYQQTPGQGLQFLFEYFSETQRNKGNFPGRFSGRQFSNSRSEMNVSTLELGDSALYLCASSLVGRAGTNEKLFFGSGTQLSVL.

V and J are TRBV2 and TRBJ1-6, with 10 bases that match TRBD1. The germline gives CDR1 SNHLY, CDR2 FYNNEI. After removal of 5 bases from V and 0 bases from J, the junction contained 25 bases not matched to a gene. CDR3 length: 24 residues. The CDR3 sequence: CASSPGGRRDRGPFVSSYNSPLHF. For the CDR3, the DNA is TGTGCCAGCAGTCCCGGAGGCCGACGGGACAGGGGTCCCTTCGTAAGCTCCTATAATTCACCCCTCCACTTT.

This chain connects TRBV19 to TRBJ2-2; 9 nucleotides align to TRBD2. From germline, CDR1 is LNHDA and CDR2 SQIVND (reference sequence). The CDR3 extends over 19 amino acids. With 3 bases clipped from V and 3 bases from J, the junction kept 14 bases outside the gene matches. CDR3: CASSIPFGSGSFDTGELFF. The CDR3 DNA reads TGTGCCAGTAGTATCCCCTTCGGTAGCGGGAGTTTTGACACCGGGGAGCTGTTTTTT.

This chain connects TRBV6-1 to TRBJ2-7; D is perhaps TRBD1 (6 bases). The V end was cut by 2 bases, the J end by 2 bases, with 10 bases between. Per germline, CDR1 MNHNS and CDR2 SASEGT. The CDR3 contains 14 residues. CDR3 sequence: CASSEFGQTYEQYF. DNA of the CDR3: TGTGCCAGCAGTGAATTCGGACAGACCTACGAGCAGTACTTC.

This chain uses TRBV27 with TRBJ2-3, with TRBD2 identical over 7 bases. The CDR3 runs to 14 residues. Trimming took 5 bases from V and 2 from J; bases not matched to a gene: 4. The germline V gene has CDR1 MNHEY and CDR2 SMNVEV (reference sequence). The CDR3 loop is CASSLERDTDTQYF. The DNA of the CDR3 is TGTGCCAGCAGTCTGGAGCGGGACACAGATACGCAGTATTTT.

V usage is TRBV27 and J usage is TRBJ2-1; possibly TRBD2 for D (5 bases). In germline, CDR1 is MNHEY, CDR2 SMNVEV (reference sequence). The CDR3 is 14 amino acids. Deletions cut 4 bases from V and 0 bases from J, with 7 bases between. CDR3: CASSSGSSYNEQFF. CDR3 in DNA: TGTGCCAGCAGTTCGGGGTCCTCCTACAATGAGCAGTTCTTC.

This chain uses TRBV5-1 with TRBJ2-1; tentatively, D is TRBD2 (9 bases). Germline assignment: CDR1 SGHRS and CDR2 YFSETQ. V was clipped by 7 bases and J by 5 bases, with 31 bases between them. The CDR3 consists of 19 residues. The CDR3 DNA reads TGCGCCAGCTCTACCCCAGGGTACGACAGGGGCGGGAGGGACAATGAGCAGTTCTTC. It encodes CASSTPGYDRGGRDNEQFF.

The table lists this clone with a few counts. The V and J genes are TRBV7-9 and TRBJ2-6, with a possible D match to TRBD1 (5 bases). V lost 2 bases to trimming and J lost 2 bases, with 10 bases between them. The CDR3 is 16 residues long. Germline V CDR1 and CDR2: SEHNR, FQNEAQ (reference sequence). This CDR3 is CASSLSRAAGANVLTF. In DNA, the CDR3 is TGTGCCAGCAGCTTAAGCAGGGCTGCTGGGGCCAACGTCCTGACTTTC. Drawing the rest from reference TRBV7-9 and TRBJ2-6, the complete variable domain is DTGVSQNPRHKITKRGQNVTFRCDPISEHNRLYWYRQTLGQGPEFLTYFQNEAQLEKSRLLSDRFSAERPKGSFSTLEIQRTEQGDSAMYLCASSLSRAAGANVLTFGAGSRLTVL.

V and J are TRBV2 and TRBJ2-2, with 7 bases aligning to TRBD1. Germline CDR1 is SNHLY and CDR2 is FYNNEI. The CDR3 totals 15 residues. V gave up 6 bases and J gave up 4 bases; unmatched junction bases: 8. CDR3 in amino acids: CASSHGQVATGELFF. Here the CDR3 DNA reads TGTGCCAGCAGCCATGGACAGGTTGCCACCGGGGAGCTGTTTTTT. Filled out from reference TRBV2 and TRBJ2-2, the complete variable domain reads EPEVTQTPSHQVTQMGQEVILRCVPISNHLYFYWYRQILGQKVEFLVSFYNNEISEKSEIFDDQFSVERPDGSNFTLKIRSTKLEDSAMYFCASSHGQVATGELFFGEGSRLTVL.

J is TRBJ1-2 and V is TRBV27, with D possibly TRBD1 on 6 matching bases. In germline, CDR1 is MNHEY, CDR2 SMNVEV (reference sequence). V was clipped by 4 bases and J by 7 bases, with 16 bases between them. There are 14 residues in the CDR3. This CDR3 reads CASSSPGGAGGYTF. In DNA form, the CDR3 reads TGTGCCAGCAGTTCCCCGGGGGGGGCCGGTGGCTACACCTTC.

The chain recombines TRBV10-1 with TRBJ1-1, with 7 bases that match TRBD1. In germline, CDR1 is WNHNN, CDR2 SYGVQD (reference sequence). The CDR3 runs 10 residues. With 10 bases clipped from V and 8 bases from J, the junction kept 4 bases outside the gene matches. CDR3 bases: TGCGCCAACCCGACAGGGGAAGCTTTCTTT. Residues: CANPTGEAFF.

This CDR3 is CASSYSKGAGNEQFF. The CDR3 nucleotides read TGTGCCAGCAGTTACTCCAAGGGGGCCGGGAATGAGCAGTTCTTC. J is TRBJ2-1 and V is TRBV6-5; TRBD1 matches 7 bases. V was pared by 0 bases and J by 7 bases, with 6 bases of the junction left unmatched. Germline V gene data show CDR1 as MNHEY and CDR2 as SVGAGI. This CDR3 contains 15 residues.

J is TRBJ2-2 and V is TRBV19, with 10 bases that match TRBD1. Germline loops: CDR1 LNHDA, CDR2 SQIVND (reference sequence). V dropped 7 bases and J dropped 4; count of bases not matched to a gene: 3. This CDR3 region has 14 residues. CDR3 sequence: CASTDRGITGELFF. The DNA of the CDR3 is TGTGCCAGTACGGACAGGGGGATCACCGGGGAGCTGTTTTTT. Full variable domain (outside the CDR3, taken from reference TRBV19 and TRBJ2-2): DGGITQSPKYLFRKEGQNVTLSCEQNLNHDAMYWYRQDPGQGLRLIYYSQIVNDFQKGDIAEGYSVSREKKESFPLTVTSAQKNPTAFYLCASTDRGITGELFFGEGSRLTVL.

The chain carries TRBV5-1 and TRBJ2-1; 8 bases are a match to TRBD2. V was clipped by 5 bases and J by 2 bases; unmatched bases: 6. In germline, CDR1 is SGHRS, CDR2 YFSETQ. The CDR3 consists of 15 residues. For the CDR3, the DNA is TGCGCCAGCAGAGGCGGGGGGCGCGCCTACAATGAGCAGTTCTTC. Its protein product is CASRGGGRAYNEQFF.

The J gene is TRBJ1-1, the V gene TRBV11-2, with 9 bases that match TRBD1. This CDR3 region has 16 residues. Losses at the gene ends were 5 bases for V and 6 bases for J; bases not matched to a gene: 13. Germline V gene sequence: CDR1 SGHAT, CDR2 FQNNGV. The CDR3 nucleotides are TGTGCCAGCAGCAACCGGGACAGGGAAATTATCCCTGAAGCTTTCTTT. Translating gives CASSNRDREIIPEAFF.

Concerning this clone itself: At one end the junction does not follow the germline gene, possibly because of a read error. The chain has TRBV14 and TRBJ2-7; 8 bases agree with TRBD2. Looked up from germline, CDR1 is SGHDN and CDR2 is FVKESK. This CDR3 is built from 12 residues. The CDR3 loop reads CASSQRTSLLHF. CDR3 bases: TGTGCCAGCAGCCAGCGGACTAGCCTCCTGCACTTC.

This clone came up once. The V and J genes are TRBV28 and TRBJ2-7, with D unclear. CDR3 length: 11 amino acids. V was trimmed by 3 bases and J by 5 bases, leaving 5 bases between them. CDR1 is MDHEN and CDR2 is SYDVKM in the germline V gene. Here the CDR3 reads CASSFKNEQYF. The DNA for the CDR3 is TGTGCCAGCAGTTTCAAAAACGAGCAGTACTTC.

The CDR3 region has the DNA TGTGCCAGCAGCTTAGTAGCAGGGAAACTTCCCTACGAGCAGTACTTC. Residues: CASSLVAGKLPYEQYF. This chain links TRBV7-8 with TRBJ2-7, with a possible D match to TRBD1 (5 bases). Trimming took off 1 base at V and 2 bases at J, with 15 bases between the two ends. The CDR3 loop spans 16 amino acids. Germline V gives CDR1 SGHVS, CDR2 FQNEAQ. Variable domain in full (rest from reference TRBV7-8 and TRBJ2-7): GAGVSQSPRYKVAKRGQDVALRCDPISGHVSLFWYQQALGQGPEFLTYFQNEAQLDKSGLPSDRFFAERPEGSVSTLKIQRTQQEDSAVYLCASSLVAGKLPYEQYFGPGTRLTVT.

The CDR3 DNA reads TGTGCCAGCAGCTCCCGGGAGCTTTTCCCCTATGGCTACACCTTC. Amino acids: CASSSRELFPYGYTF. The chain combines TRBV11-2 with TRBJ1-2, with D hard to call. V was trimmed by 4 bases and J by 4 bases, leaving 16 bases between them. The CDR3 is made up of 15 amino acids. Germline CDR1 is SGHAT and CDR2 is FQNNGV.

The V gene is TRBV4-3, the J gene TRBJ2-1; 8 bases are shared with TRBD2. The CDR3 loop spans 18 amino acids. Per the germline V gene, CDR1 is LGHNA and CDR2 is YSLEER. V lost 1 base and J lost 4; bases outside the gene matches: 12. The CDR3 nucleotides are TGCGCCAGCAGCCAAGGCTTGGGAAGTACTAGCGGATACAATGAGCAGTTCTTC. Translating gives CASSQGLGSTSGYNEQFF.

The CDR3 region is CASSTGGEYEKLFF. Written as DNA, the CDR3 is TGTGCCAGCAGTACGGGGGGGGAGTATGAAAAACTGTTTTTT. The chain joins TRBV6-5 to TRBJ1-4; weak D call: TRBD1 (5 bases). V dropped 5 bases and J dropped 6 bases, with 13 bases sitting between them. The CDR3 is made up of 14 amino acids. CDR1 is MNHEY and CDR2 is SVGAGI in the germline V gene.

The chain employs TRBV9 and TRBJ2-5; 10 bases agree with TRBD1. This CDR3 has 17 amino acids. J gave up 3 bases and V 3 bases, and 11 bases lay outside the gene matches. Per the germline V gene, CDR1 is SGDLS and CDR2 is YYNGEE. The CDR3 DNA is TGTGCCAGCAGCGCAGGCGAGGACAGGGGGGAGAAAGAGACCCAGTACTTC. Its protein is CASSAGEDRGEKETQYF.

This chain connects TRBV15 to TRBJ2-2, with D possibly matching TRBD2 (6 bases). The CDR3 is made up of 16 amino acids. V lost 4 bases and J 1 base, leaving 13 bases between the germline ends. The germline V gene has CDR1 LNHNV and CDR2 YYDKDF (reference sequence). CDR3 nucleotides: TGTGCCACCAGCACATTAGCGGCACAGAACACCGGGGAGCTGTTTTTT. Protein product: CATSTLAAQNTGELFF.

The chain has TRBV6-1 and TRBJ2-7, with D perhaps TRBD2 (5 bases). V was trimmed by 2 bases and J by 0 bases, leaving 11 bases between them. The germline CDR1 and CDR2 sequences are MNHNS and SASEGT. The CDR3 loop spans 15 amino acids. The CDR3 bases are TGTGCCAGCAGTGAACCACGGGGTAGCTCCTACGAGCAGTACTTC. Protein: CASSEPRGSSYEQYF.